This TCR beta chain is from a study of beta chain features in type 1 diabetes. Overall study: Patients were similar to healthy donors in age and gender (as well as in cell yields). Overall study results and limits: VDJ junctions from type 1 diabetes patients carried fewer insertions and larger deletions.

As every portion of the isolated RNA was reverse transcribed, the sequencing read expressed TCRB transcripts. The read count averaged approximately 4 million across naive, central memory and regulatory T cell samples. The repertoire was sequenced with immunoSEQ multiplex PCR; TCRdb's copy has only in-frame clones and lacks some. The profile shows 300,000 to 400,000 clones, over 9.5% of them singletons. The CDR3 totals 13 residues. Per germline, CDR1 SEHNR and CDR2 FQNEAQ (reference sequence). The V and J ends lost 2 bases and 4 bases respectively, with 8 bases between them. In this sample, this clone turned up a few times. Its antigen is as yet unknown. Blood was drawn once from each donor into heparinised tubes. The draws averaged about 0.12 L.

The chain is built from TRBV7-9 and TRBJ2-5; a possible D gene is TRBD2 (5 bases). This receptor was taken from a man aged 18 to 30 in good health. Input material: naive CD4+ T cells from blood. The CDR3 region is CASSLILAETQYF. Here the CDR3 DNA reads TGTGCCAGCAGCTTAATTCTAGCAGAGACCCAGTACTTC.